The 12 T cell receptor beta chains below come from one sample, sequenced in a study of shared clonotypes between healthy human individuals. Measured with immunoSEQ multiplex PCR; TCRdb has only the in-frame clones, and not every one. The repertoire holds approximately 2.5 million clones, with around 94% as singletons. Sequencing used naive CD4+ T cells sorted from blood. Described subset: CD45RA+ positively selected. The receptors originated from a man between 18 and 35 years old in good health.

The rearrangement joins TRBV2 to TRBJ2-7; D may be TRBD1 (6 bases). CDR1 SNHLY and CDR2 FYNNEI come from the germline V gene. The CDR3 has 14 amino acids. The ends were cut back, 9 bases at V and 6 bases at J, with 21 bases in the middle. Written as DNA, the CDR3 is TGTGCCAGTGGGGGCAGAGCGGAGAAGGGCGAGCAGTACTTC. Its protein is CASGGRAEKGEQYF.

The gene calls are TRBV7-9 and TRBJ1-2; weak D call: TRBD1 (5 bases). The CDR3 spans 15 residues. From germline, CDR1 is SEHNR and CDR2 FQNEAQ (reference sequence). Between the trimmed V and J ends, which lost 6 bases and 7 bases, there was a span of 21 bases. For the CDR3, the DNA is TGTGCCAGCAGTTCCCGGGACGCCCCTTTTGGTGGCTACACCTTC. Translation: CASSSRDAPFGGYTF.

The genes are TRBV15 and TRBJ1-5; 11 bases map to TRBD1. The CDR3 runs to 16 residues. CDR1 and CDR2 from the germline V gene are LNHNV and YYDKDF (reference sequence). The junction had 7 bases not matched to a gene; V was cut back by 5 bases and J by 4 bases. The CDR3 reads CATSARTGGGNQPQHF. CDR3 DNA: TGTGCCACCAGCGCCCGGACAGGGGGCGGTAATCAGCCCCAGCATTTT.

The CDR3 here is CASREAGTHSGNTIYF. Written as DNA, the CDR3 is TGCGCCAGCAGGGAGGCGGGGACCCACTCTGGAAACACCATATATTTT. This sequence joins TRBV10-1 and TRBJ1-3; weak D call: TRBD1 (5 bases). Germline CDR1 is WNHNN and CDR2 is SYGVQD (reference sequence). The CDR3 consists of 16 residues. With 6 bases removed from V and 0 bases from J, the gap between germline ends came to 15 bases.

Here the CDR3 DNA reads TGCGCCAGCAGTGAGTCCGGGGGGAGCGAGACCCAGTACTTC. This codes for CASSESGGSETQYF. The chain combines TRBV10-1 with TRBJ2-5; 7 bases fit TRBD2. The V segment lost 0 bases and the J segment 5 bases; nucleotides outside the gene matches: 3. The CDR3 covers 14 residues. Germline-derived CDR1 and CDR2 are WNHNN and SYGVQD (reference sequence).

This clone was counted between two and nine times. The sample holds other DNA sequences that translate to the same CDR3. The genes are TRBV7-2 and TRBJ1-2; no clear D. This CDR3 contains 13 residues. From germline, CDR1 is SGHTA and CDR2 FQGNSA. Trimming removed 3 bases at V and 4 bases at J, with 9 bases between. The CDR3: CASSFPGIYGYTF. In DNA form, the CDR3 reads TGTGCCAGCAGCTTCCCCGGGATCTATGGCTACACCTTC.

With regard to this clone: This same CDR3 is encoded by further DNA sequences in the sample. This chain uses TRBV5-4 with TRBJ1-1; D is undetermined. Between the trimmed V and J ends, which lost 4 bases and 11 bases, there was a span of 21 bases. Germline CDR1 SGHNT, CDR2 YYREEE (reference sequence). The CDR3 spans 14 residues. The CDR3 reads CASSKWTVQYEAFF. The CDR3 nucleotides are TGTGCCAGCAGCAAATGGACGGTGCAATACGAGGCTTTCTTT.

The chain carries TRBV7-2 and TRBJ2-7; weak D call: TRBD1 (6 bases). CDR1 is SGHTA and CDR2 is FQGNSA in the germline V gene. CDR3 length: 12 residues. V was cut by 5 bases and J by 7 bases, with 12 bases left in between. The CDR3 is CASSVSDREQYF. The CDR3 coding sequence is TGTGCCAGCAGCGTTTCCGACAGGGAGCAGTACTTC.

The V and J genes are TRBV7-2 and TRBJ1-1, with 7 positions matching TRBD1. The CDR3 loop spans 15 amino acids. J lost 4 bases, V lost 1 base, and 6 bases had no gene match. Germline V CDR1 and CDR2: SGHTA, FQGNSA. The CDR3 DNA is TGTGCCAGCAGCTTAGAGGGGGCTCGGGGCACTGAAGCTTTCTTT. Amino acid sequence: CASSLEGARGTEAFF.

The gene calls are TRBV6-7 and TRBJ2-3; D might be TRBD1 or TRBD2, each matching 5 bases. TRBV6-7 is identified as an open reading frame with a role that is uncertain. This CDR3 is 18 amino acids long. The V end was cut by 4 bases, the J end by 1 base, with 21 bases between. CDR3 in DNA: TGTGCCAGCAGTTCCCCGTCCCATCGGGGCGGAGGCACAGATACGCAGTATTTT. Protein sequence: CASSSPSHRGGGTDTQYF.

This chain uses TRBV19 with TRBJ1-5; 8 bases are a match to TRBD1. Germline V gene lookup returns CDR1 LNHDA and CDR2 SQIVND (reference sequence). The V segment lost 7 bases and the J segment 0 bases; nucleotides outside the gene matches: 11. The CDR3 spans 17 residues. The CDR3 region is CASTQGQGKDSNQPQHF. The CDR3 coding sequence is TGTGCCAGTACCCAAGGACAGGGCAAAGATAGCAATCAGCCCCAGCATTTT.

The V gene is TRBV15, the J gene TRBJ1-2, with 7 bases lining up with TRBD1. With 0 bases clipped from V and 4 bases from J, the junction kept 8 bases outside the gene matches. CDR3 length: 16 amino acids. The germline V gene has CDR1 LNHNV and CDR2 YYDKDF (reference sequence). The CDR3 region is CATSRDSGGGSYGYTF. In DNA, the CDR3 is TGTGCCACCAGCAGAGATAGCGGAGGGGGCAGCTATGGCTACACCTTC.